The rows below give T cell receptor beta chains drawn from one sample of a study of T cell repertoires in cytomegalovirus infection. A single record per CDR3 protein comes from TCRdb applying MiXCR to the reads. The sample has 230,000 or so distinct CDR3 sequences, around 15% seen once. What was sequenced was CD8+ T cells from PBMCs. Receptors were obtained from a human donor in good health (CMV status not recorded). Some clones in this sample may be carry-over from other donors' samples. Both conserved end residues are part of each CDR3. Fields, in order: V gene, clone size, J gene, D gene, CDR3 protein, CDR3 DNA. A D gene is named only where the DNA matches it firmly. Clone size appears in some rows only: once, few, many, or a class for an expanded clone.

v_gene: TRBV7-9; abundance: few; j_gene: TRBJ2-7; d_gene: -; CDR3aa: CASSQLAGYEQYF; CDR3nt: TGTGCCAGCAGCCAGCTCGCAGGGTACGAGCAGTACTTC
v_gene: TRBV29-1; abundance: -; j_gene: TRBJ2-7; d_gene: TRBD2; CDR3aa: CSVSGLASHEQYF; CDR3nt: TGCAGCGTTTCCGGACTAGCGAGCCACGAGCAGTACTTC
v_gene: TRBV20-1; abundance: -; j_gene: TRBJ1-1; d_gene: -; CDR3aa: CTSRALGEGPRLEDRNTEAFF; CDR3nt: TGCACCAGCCGCGCCCTGGGAGAGGGTCCGAGGTTGGAGGACCGAAACACTGAAGCTTTCTTT
v_gene: TRBV6-1; abundance: few; j_gene: TRBJ1-5; d_gene: -; CDR3aa: CASSEVWGLGAINQPQHF; CDR3nt: TGTGCCAGCAGTGAAGTTTGGGGCTTGGGTGCGATCAATCAGCCCCAGCATTTT
v_gene: TRBV13; abundance: -; j_gene: TRBJ2-5; d_gene: -; CDR3aa: CASSIRTVQETQYF; CDR3nt: TGTGCCAGCAGCATCAGGACAGTCCAAGAGACCCAGTACTTC
v_gene: TRBV28; abundance: many; j_gene: TRBJ1-5; d_gene: -; CDR3aa: CASSTLGSNQPQHF; CDR3nt: TGTGCCAGCAGCACCCTGGGCAGTAATCAGCCCCAGCATTTT
v_gene: TRBV20-1; abundance: many; j_gene: TRBJ2-2; d_gene: -; CDR3aa: CSARDTADAGELFF; CDR3nt: TGCAGTGCTAGAGACACAGCGGACGCCGGGGAGCTGTTTTTT
v_gene: TRBV29-1; abundance: -; j_gene: TRBJ2-5; d_gene: -; CDR3aa: CSAAQETQYF; CDR3nt: TGCAGCGCCGCACAAGAGACCCAGTACTTC
v_gene: TRBV5-6; abundance: many; j_gene: TRBJ2-1; d_gene: -; CDR3aa: CASQDFYNEQFF; CDR3nt: TGTGCCAGCCAGGATTTCTACAATGAGCAGTTCTTC
v_gene: TRBV28; abundance: few; j_gene: TRBJ2-5; d_gene: -; CDR3aa: CASSGRTGETQYF; CDR3nt: TGTGCCAGCAGTGGGAGAACCGGGGAGACCCAGTACTTC
v_gene: TRBV7-9; abundance: few; j_gene: TRBJ2-2; d_gene: -; CDR3aa: CASSHQISANTGELFF; CDR3nt: TGTGCCAGCAGCCACCAGATAAGTGCGAACACCGGGGAGCTGTTTTTT
v_gene: TRBV3-1; abundance: few; j_gene: TRBJ1-1; d_gene: -; CDR3aa: CASSQMLTEAFF; CDR3nt: TGTGCCAGCAGCCAAATGTTAACTGAAGCTTTCTTT
v_gene: TRBV6-5; abundance: many; j_gene: TRBJ2-2; d_gene: -; CDR3aa: CASSYSGSLANTGELFF; CDR3nt: TGTGCCAGCAGTTACTCAGGCAGTTTAGCGAACACCGGGGAGCTGTTTTTT
v_gene: TRBV19; abundance: many; j_gene: TRBJ2-6; d_gene: TRBD1; CDR3aa: CASSTRRDRAIAGANVLTF; CDR3nt: TGTGCCAGTAGTACAAGACGGGACAGGGCTATTGCTGGGGCCAACGTCCTGACTTTC
v_gene: TRBV20-1; abundance: -; j_gene: TRBJ2-1; d_gene: TRBD2; CDR3aa: CSARDREGGSYNEQFF; CDR3nt: TGCAGTGCTAGAGATCGGGAGGGTGGCTCCTACAATGAGCAGTTCTTC
v_gene: TRBV20-1; abundance: -; j_gene: TRBJ2-5; d_gene: TRBD1; CDR3aa: CSAKTGHGEETQYF; CDR3nt: TGCAGTGCTAAGACAGGGCATGGAGAGGAGACCCAGTACTTC
v_gene: TRBV7-9; abundance: many; j_gene: TRBJ1-3; d_gene: -; CDR3aa: CASSLVGHITGNTIYF; CDR3nt: TGTGCCAGCAGCTTAGTTGGGCACATCACTGGAAACACCATATATTTT
v_gene: TRBV29-1; abundance: few; j_gene: TRBJ2-7; d_gene: -; CDR3aa: CSVLGEDAQYF; CDR3nt: TGCAGCGTTCTTGGTGAGGACGCGCAGTACTTC
v_gene: TRBV25-1; abundance: many; j_gene: TRBJ2-7; d_gene: TRBD1; CDR3aa: CASSDAGTGRYEQYF; CDR3nt: TGTGCCAGCAGTGATGCCGGGACAGGCCGCTACGAGCAGTACTTC
v_gene: TRBV28; abundance: many; j_gene: TRBJ1-3; d_gene: -; CDR3aa: CASTLNLGVFSGNTIYF; CDR3nt: TGTGCCAGCACACTGAACCTGGGGGTCTTCTCTGGAAACACCATATATTTT
v_gene: TRBV28; abundance: many; j_gene: TRBJ2-7; d_gene: -; CDR3aa: CASSRRVSYEQYF; CDR3nt: TGTGCCAGCAGTCGCAGGGTTTCCTACGAGCAGTACTTC
v_gene: TRBV7-9; abundance: many; j_gene: TRBJ2-7; d_gene: -; CDR3aa: CASSLASSSYEQYF; CDR3nt: TGTGCCAGCAGCTTAGCCAGTTCCTCCTACGAGCAGTACTTC
v_gene: TRBV11-2; abundance: few; j_gene: TRBJ2-6; d_gene: TRBD2; CDR3aa: CASSSPMGLINTLSGANVLTF; CDR3nt: TGTGCCAGCAGCTCCCCGATGGGACTAATTAACACTCTCTCTGGGGCCAACGTCCTGACTTTC
v_gene: TRBV6-1; abundance: few; j_gene: TRBJ1-5; d_gene: -; CDR3aa: CASRDHLRLSNQPQHF; CDR3nt: TGTGCCAGCAGGGACCATTTACGTCTTAGCAATCAGCCCCAGCATTTT
v_gene: TRBV5-1; abundance: few; j_gene: TRBJ2-7; d_gene: TRBD1; CDR3aa: CASSLYRTGGNFGSYEQYF; CDR3nt: TGCGCCAGCAGTCTGTACCGGACAGGGGGCAACTTTGGGTCCTACGAGCAGTACTTC
v_gene: TRBV20-1; abundance: -; j_gene: TRBJ2-7; d_gene: -; CDR3aa: CSARDSTSYEQYF; CDR3nt: TGCAGTGCTAGAGATAGTACTTCCTACGAGCAGTACTTC
v_gene: TRBV7-6; abundance: -; j_gene: TRBJ2-5; d_gene: -; CDR3aa: CATNEGRDTQETQYF; CDR3nt: TGTGCCACGAACGAGGGTAGGGACACCCAAGAGACCCAGTACTTC
v_gene: TRBV7-9; abundance: many; j_gene: TRBJ2-7; d_gene: -; CDR3aa: CASSSLSDYEQYF; CDR3nt: TGTGCCAGCAGCTCCCTCTCAGACTACGAGCAGTACTTC
v_gene: TRBV5-4; abundance: -; j_gene: TRBJ1-2; d_gene: -; CDR3aa: CASRPGDSANYGYTF; CDR3nt: TGTGCCAGCAGGCCCGGTGACAGCGCTAACTATGGCTACACCTTC
v_gene: TRBV6-1; abundance: many; j_gene: TRBJ1-5; d_gene: TRBD1; CDR3aa: CASSPTGVDQPQHF; CDR3nt: TGTGCCAGCAGTCCCACAGGGGTCGATCAGCCCCAGCATTTT
v_gene: TRBV5-4; abundance: -; j_gene: TRBJ1-2; d_gene: TRBD1; CDR3aa: CASSSGTGGANYGYTF; CDR3nt: TGTGCCAGCAGCTCCGGGACAGGGGGCGCGAACTATGGCTACACCTTC
v_gene: TRBV7-9; abundance: many; j_gene: TRBJ1-2; d_gene: TRBD1; CDR3aa: CASSDPQGGYGYTF; CDR3nt: TGTGCCAGCAGCGACCCACAGGGGGGCTATGGCTACACCTTC
v_gene: TRBV7-2; abundance: many; j_gene: TRBJ2-7; d_gene: TRBD1; CDR3aa: CASSQSRGPREQYF; CDR3nt: TGTGCCAGCAGCCAAAGCAGGGGGCCCCGGGAGCAGTACTTC
v_gene: TRBV20-1; abundance: few; j_gene: TRBJ2-1; d_gene: -; CDR3aa: CSADRGWVNNEQFF; CDR3nt: TGCAGTGCGGACCGGGGTTGGGTAAACAATGAGCAGTTCTTC
v_gene: TRBV28; abundance: few; j_gene: TRBJ1-2; d_gene: TRBD1; CDR3aa: CASSPLTGDYGYTF; CDR3nt: TGTGCCAGCAGTCCACTTACAGGGGACTATGGCTACACCTTC
v_gene: TRBV19; abundance: -; j_gene: TRBJ1-1; d_gene: TRBD1; CDR3aa: CASSRDRQNTEAFF; CDR3nt: TGTGCCAGTAGCAGGGACAGACAGAACACTGAAGCTTTCTTT
v_gene: TRBV4-3; abundance: -; j_gene: TRBJ2-3; d_gene: -; CDR3aa: CASSQDLIGQKSTDTQYF; CDR3nt: TGCGCCAGCAGCCAAGATCTAATAGGACAGAAGAGCACAGATACGCAGTATTTT
v_gene: TRBV28; abundance: few; j_gene: TRBJ1-4; d_gene: -; CDR3aa: CASSPSSNEKLFF; CDR3nt: TGTGCCAGCAGTCCCTCTTCTAATGAAAAACTGTTTTTT
v_gene: TRBV6-8; abundance: -; j_gene: TRBJ2-2; d_gene: -; CDR3aa: CASSYSRAGELFF; CDR3nt: TGTGCCAGCAGCTACAGTAGGGCCGGGGAGCTGTTTTTT
v_gene: TRBV9; abundance: -; j_gene: TRBJ1-1; d_gene: TRBD1; CDR3aa: CASSAAGGGWTEAFF; CDR3nt: TGTGCCAGCAGCGCCGCAGGGGGCGGTTGGACTGAAGCTTTCTTT
v_gene: TRBV6-5; abundance: many; j_gene: TRBJ1-2; d_gene: TRBD1; CDR3aa: CASSYSVTGDSEGYTF; CDR3nt: TGTGCCAGCAGTTACTCGGTTACAGGGGATTCGGAGGGCTACACCTTC
v_gene: TRBV5-6; abundance: -; j_gene: TRBJ2-1; d_gene: TRBD2; CDR3aa: CASSLAGGYSYYEQFF; CDR3nt: TGTGCCAGCAGCTTGGCGGGGGGATACTCCTACTATGAGCAGTTCTTC
v_gene: TRBV9; abundance: -; j_gene: TRBJ1-2; d_gene: -; CDR3aa: CASSADRRGSGYTF; CDR3nt: TGTGCCAGCAGCGCCGACAGGCGGGGATCCGGCTACACCTTC
v_gene: TRBV5-1; abundance: -; j_gene: TRBJ2-7; d_gene: TRBD1; CDR3aa: CASSLVPQGVREQYF; CDR3nt: TGCGCCAGCAGCTTGGTTCCACAGGGGGTGAGGGAGCAGTACTTC
v_gene: TRBV20-1; abundance: -; j_gene: TRBJ2-1; d_gene: -; CDR3aa: CSARDFLEYNEQFF; CDR3nt: TGCAGTGCTAGAGATTTTCTAGAATACAATGAGCAGTTCTTC
v_gene: TRBV7-6; abundance: many; j_gene: TRBJ2-1; d_gene: TRBD1; CDR3aa: CASRLASLTGGSYNEQFF; CDR3nt: TGTGCCAGCAGACTCGCCTCCCTTACAGGGGGCTCCTACAATGAGCAGTTCTTC
v_gene: TRBV7-2; abundance: many; j_gene: TRBJ2-1; d_gene: -; CDR3aa: CASSLAGGPRNEQFF; CDR3nt: TGTGCCAGCAGCTTAGCGGGGGGGCCGAGGAATGAGCAGTTCTTC
v_gene: TRBV29-1; abundance: -; j_gene: TRBJ1-2; d_gene: TRBD1; CDR3aa: CSVVQGDYGYTF; CDR3nt: TGCAGCGTTGTCCAGGGGGACTATGGCTACACCTTC
v_gene: TRBV12-3/TRBV12-4; abundance: -; j_gene: TRBJ2-7; d_gene: -; CDR3aa: CASSFAGRNAVHEQYF; CDR3nt: TGTGCCAGCAGTTTTGCTGGTCGGAATGCCGTCCACGAGCAGTACTTC
v_gene: TRBV6-5; abundance: -; j_gene: TRBJ1-5; d_gene: -; CDR3aa: CASSYSGVGGGNQPQHF; CDR3nt: TGTGCCAGCAGTTACTCAGGCGTGGGTGGGGGCAATCAGCCCCAGCATTTT
v_gene: TRBV6-5; abundance: -; j_gene: TRBJ2-3; d_gene: -; CDR3aa: CASSPPGRGGTDAQYF; CDR3nt: TGTGCCAGCAGCCCCCCCGGGCGGGGCGGCACAGATGCGCAGTATTTT
v_gene: TRBV4-1; abundance: few; j_gene: TRBJ1-2; d_gene: TRBD1; CDR3aa: CASSQEWTGRSRRGYTF; CDR3nt: TGCGCCAGCAGCCAAGAATGGACAGGGCGGTCTAGAAGGGGCTACACCTTC